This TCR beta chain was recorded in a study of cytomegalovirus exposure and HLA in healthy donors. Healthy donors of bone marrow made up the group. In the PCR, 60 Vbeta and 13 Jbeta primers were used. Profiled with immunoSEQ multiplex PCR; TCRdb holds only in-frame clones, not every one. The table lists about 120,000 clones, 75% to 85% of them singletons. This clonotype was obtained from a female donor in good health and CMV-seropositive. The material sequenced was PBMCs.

The CDR3 nucleotides are TGCAGCGTTGTATCTTCTAACTATGGCTACACCTTC. It is translated as CSVVSSNYGYTF. The chain joins TRBV29-1 to TRBJ1-2; D uncertain. The V end was cut by 4 bases, the J end by 0 bases, with 6 bases between. The CDR3 sequence is 12 residues long. Germline assignment: CDR1 SQVTM and CDR2 ANQGSEA.